This T cell receptor beta chain was identified during a study of T cells in Graves' hyperthyroidism and ophthalmopathy. The CDR3 is 17 amino acids. V was clipped by 4 bases and J by 6 bases, with 24 bases between them. Germline V gives CDR1 ENHRY, CDR2 SYGVKD. The study's findings and limits: Appearing also in blood were most of the thyroid clonotypes expanded above 0.001.

Subjects aged 18 to 65 presented with newly diagnosed hyperthyroidism of less than 2 months' duration. This clonotype was seen more than once but under ten times. Its matching antigen is unknown. The investigators amplified TCR beta CDR3 regions from RNA transcripts. When the TCR CDR3 underwent first-round RT-PCR, the HTBI primer set was used. TCRdb re-called the multiplex PCR reads with MiXCR, one entry per CDR3 protein. The sample includes about 480,000 distinct CDR3 sequences, roughly 14% of them seen just once. The sequence came from a woman under 30 with Graves' hyperthyroidism. The chain links TRBV10-3 to TRBJ1-1; D possibly corresponds to TRBD1 (5 bases). The source material was blood. The CDR3 reads CAISGGSPGGVGAEAFF. CDR3 DNA sequence: TGTGCCATCAGTGGCGGGTCACCGGGAGGGGTTGGGGCTGAAGCTTTCTTT.